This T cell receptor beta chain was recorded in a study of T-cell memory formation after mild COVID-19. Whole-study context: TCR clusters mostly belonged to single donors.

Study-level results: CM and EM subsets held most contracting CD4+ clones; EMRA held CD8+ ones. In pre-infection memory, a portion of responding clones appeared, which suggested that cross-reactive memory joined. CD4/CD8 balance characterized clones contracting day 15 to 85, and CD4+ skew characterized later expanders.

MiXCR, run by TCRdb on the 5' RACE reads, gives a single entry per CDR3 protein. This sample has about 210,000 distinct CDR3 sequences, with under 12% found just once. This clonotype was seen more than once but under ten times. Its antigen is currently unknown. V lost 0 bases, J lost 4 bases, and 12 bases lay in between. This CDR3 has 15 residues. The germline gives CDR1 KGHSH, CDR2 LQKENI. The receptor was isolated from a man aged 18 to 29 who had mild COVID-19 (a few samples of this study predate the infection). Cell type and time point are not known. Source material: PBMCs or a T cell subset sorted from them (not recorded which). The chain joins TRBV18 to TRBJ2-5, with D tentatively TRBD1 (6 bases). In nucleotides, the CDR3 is TGTGCCAGCTCACCACCGAAGGGACAATCAGAGACCCAGTACTTC. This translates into CASSPPKGQSETQYF.